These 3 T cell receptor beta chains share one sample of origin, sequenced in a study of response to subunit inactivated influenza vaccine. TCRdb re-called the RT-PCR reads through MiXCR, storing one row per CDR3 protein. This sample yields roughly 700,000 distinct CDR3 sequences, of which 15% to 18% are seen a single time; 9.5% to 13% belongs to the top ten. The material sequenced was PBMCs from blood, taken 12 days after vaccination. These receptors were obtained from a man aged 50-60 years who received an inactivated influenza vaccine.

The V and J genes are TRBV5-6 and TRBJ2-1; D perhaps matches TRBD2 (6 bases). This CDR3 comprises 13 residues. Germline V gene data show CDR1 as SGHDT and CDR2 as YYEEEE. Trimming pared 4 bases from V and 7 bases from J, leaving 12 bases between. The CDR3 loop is CASSRREVNEQFF. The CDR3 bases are TGTGCCAGCAGCCGGCGGGAAGTAAATGAGCAGTTCTTC.

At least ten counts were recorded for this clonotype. CDR3 bases: TGCAGTGCTAGCAGGGGGCGTCAAGAGACCCAGTACTTC. Its protein product is CSASRGRQETQYF. The rearrangement links TRBV20-1 to TRBJ2-5; 8 positions agree with TRBD1. The CDR3 loop spans 13 amino acids. From germline, CDR1 is DFQATT and CDR2 SNEGSKA (reference sequence). Germline trimming cut 3 bases from V and 2 bases from J; bases unmatched to any gene: 2.

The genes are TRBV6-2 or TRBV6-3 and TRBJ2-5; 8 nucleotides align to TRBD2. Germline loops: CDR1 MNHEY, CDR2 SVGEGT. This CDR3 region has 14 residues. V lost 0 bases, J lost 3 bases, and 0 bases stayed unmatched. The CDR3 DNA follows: TGTGCCAGCAGTTACTCTAGCGGGAAAGAGACCCAGTACTTC. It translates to CASSYSSGKETQYF.